Sequencing of this T cell receptor beta chain was carried out in a study of tumor and adjacent non-tumor tissue in lung cancer (dated by TCRdb to the late 2010s). Regarding the complete study: Patients with adenocarcinoma (around eleven), squamous cell carcinoma (2) and small cell lung cancer (1) were included in the cohort. The approximately 15 patients were aged about 31 to 85 years, included around ten men and 5 women, and had TNM stage I to III disease. In total, sequencing yielded approximately 130,000,000 productive TCRbeta reads, which works out to an average of approximately 4.1 million reads per sample. The study compared bulk TCRbeta repertoires from lung tumor tissue and matched distant non-tumor lung tissue of about 15 lung cancer patients. Some 30 paired specimens, one tumor and one normal lung sample per patient, were profiled by TCRbeta CDR3 sequencing.

Findings and caveats that apply to the study as a whole: The cohort had only around 14 patients, and the authors noted that larger samples and more detailed clinical data are needed. Peripheral blood was not sequenced, so blood TCRbeta repertoires in these lung cancer patients were not examined. Neither the sequencing platform nor unique molecular identifiers are mentioned in the methods. Younger patients had significantly higher TCR diversity, and higher tumor TCR diversity was associated with shorter overall and disease-free survival. Tumor tissue showed significantly greater TCR diversity (inverse Simpson) than normal lung tissue (approximately 400 vs 170, P = 0.0075, Mann-Whitney U test). A significantly larger cumulative share of the repertoire was made up by the top 100 clones in normal lung than in tumor tissue.

This clonotype was picked up many times. No antigen is known for it. Per-base qualities were not stored, and no clone one base away is much larger. The CDR3, cysteine through phenylalanine, is 16 amino acids long. The DNA shown is the 48-base CDR3, in frame from base 1. V is shortened by 0 bases, J by 0 bases, and the region joining them spans 11 bases. The germline V gene sets CDR1 to MGHRA and CDR2 to YSYEKL. The library was built by means of multiplex PCR. These reads were obtained on an Illumina HiSeq 2500. TCRbeta libraries were constructed through three rounds of nested PCR with primers (Table S4) according to protocols adapted from ARM-PCR. Before sequencing, PCR products of 200-500 bp were excised from the gel and purified with the QIAquick gel extraction kit. As for how the authors treated the data: Reads were cleaned with Trimmomatic, merged with FLASH into complete CDR3 sequences, and assigned to V(D)J germline segments with MiTCR. VDJtools was used to compute clonal diversity as the inverse Simpson's index. In-frame sequences lacking a premature stop codon were counted as productive reads. TCRdb cleaned the public reads at Q25 with fastp, built clones with MiXCR and kept in-frame beta chains. Merged by CDR3 protein, the rows form single entries marked with the most common genes and DNA. The V and J calls follow TCRdb's processing rather than the paper's. The sample data list 60,000 to 85,000 distinct CDR3 sequences, and over 65% of these were observed just once. The ten largest clones represent approximately 40% of the sample.

RNA was extracted from bulk unsorted tissue and checked for quality with a NanoDrop ND-1000 and an Agilent 2100. For the normal lung samples, distant non-tumor tissue was collected more than 3 cm away from the tumor edge. Newly diagnosed lung cancer patients without prior chemotherapy who had been admitted for thoracic surgery in China between August and November 2014 were enrolled as donors. The study excluded patients who had received radiotherapy or chemotherapy before or who had another cancer at the same time. Pieces of surgical tissue measuring roughly 1-2 cm3 were kept in RNAlater solution and stored at -80 degrees C until use.

The sequenced sample consisted of distant non-tumor lung tissue. The V and J genes are TRBV4-1 and TRBJ2-5, with no D gene named confidently. The clonotype originates from a man aged 65 to 85 with non-small cell lung cancer. For the CDR3, the sequence is CASSQDSLGYQETQYF. The nucleotide sequence is given as TGCGCCAGCAGCCAAGACTCCTTGGGGTACCAAGAGACCCAGTACTTC.